These 8 T cell receptor beta chains were sequenced from one sample in a study of cytomegalovirus exposure and HLA in healthy donors. Both 60 Vbeta primers and 13 Jbeta primers went into the PCR. Some clones are missing from TCRdb's copy, which holds only in-frame ones; the method was immunoSEQ multiplex PCR. Here the sample spans 150,000 or so clones, 80% to 90% being singletons. Sequences were obtained from PBMCs. Receptor source: a woman between 18 and 29 years old in good health and CMV-seronegative.

CDR3 sequence reads: CASSLGFQRDTDTQYF. As DNA, the CDR3 is TGCGCCAGCAGCTTGGGATTCCAGCGGGACACAGATACGCAGTATTTT. The chain employs TRBV5-1 and TRBJ2-3; 7 bases agree with TRBD2. Germline V gene data show CDR1 as SGHRS and CDR2 as YFSETQ. There are 16 residues in the CDR3. Unmatched junction bases numbered 6, after V lost 0 bases and J lost 2 bases. The full variable domain, completed using reference TRBV5-1 and TRBJ2-3, is KAGVTQTPRYLIKTRGQQVTLSCSPISGHRSVSWYQQTPGQGLQFLFEYFSETQRNKGNFPGRFSGRQFSNSRSEMNVSTLELGDSALYLCASSLGFQRDTDTQYFGPGTRLTVL.

The chain employs TRBV19 and TRBJ2-5, with 7 bases identical to TRBD2. Per germline, CDR1 LNHDA and CDR2 SQIVND (reference sequence). With V trimmed by 1 base and J by 5 bases, 4 bases remained unmatched. This CDR3 is 14 amino acids long. The CDR3 region has the DNA TGTGCCAGTAGTATAGGGACTAGTCGGGAGACCCAGTACTTC. Protein: CASSIGTSRETQYF.

The CDR3 nucleotides read TGTGCCAGCAGCCCTCGGGGAGGAGTCAACACCGGGGAGCTGTTTTTT. Translating it yields CASSPRGGVNTGELFF. The chain is built from TRBV7-2 and TRBJ2-2; tentatively, D is TRBD2 (6 bases). The CDR3 sequence is 16 residues long. Trimming shortened V by 5 bases and J by 2 bases, and 15 bases separated the two germline ends. In germline, CDR1 is SGHTA, CDR2 FQGNSA.

The chain is built from TRBV5-4 and TRBJ2-7; TRBD2 matches at 8 bases. CDR3 length equals 14 residues. The germline V gene encodes CDR1 SGHNT and CDR2 YYREEE (reference sequence). The trim removed 6 bases at V and 6 bases at J, leaving 11 bases unmatched. The CDR3 region is CASMEAGESREQYF. DNA of the CDR3: TGTGCCAGCATGGAAGCGGGAGAATCGCGCGAGCAGTACTTC. The full variable domain, its missing parts supplied by reference TRBV5-4 and TRBJ2-7, is ETGVTQSPTHLIKTRGQQVTLRCSSQSGHNTVSWYQQALGQGPQFIFQYYREEENGRGNFPPRFSGLQFPNYSSELNVNALELDDSALYLCASMEAGESREQYFGPGTRLTVT.

This clone was seen a few times. The V call is TRBV4-2, the J call TRBJ2-3, with 10 positions matching TRBD2. Germline V gene data show CDR1 as LGHNA and CDR2 as YNFKEQ. Germline trimming cut 1 base from V and 4 bases from J; bases unmatched to any gene: 5. The CDR3 is 16 amino acids. The CDR3 nucleotides are TGTGCCAGCAGCCAAGCGGGAGCGGGAGGGGCAGATACGCAGTATTTT. Translated: CASSQAGAGGADTQYF.

This clone was found a few times. J is TRBJ2-7 and V is TRBV2; 8 bases are a match to TRBD2. CDR1 and CDR2 (germline): SNHLY, FYNNEI. CDR3 length: 15 residues. V shed 3 bases and J 2 bases; nucleotides not matched to a gene: 6. For the CDR3, the DNA is TGTGCCAGCAGTGATGATGGCGGGAGGCCCTACGAGCAGTACTTC. It encodes CASSDDGGRPYEQYF. The full variable domain, with the rest looked up from reference TRBV2 and TRBJ2-7, is EPEVTQTPSHQVTQMGQEVILRCVPISNHLYFYWYRQILGQKVEFLVSFYNNEISEKSEIFDDQFSVERPDGSNFTLKIRSTKLEDSAMYFCASSDDGGRPYEQYFGPGTRLTVT.

A few counts support this clone. The chain recombines TRBV7-8 with TRBJ1-1, with TRBD1 identical over 7 bases. The length of the CDR3 is 13 residues. Germline CDR1 and CDR2: SGHVS and FQNEAQ. Losses at the gene ends were 8 bases for V and 0 bases for J; bases not matched to a gene: 3. The CDR3 region is CASGDRLNTEAFF. The CDR3 DNA sequence: TGTGCCAGCGGGGACAGACTGAACACTGAAGCTTTCTTT.

The gene calls are TRBV19 and TRBJ2-7; D remains unclear. The V end lost 3 bases, the J end lost 0 bases, and 12 bases lay between the germline ends. The germline V gene has CDR1 LNHDA and CDR2 SQIVND (reference sequence). This CDR3 contains 15 residues. The DNA of the CDR3 is TGTGCCAGTAGTATTGGGCTCCTGAGCTCCTACGAGCAGTACTTC. This translates into CASSIGLLSSYEQYF.